The clone carrying this T cell receptor beta chain was detected only a few times. The germline V and J ends were trimmed by 0 bases and 0 bases, with 6 bases remaining between them. This CDR3 spans 15 amino acids. The germline CDR1 and CDR2 sequences are DFQATT and SNEGSKA (reference sequence). This sample stems from a study of post-analysis software for immune sequencing data. cDNA libraries of TCR beta carried unique molecular identifiers. TCRdb re-called the PCR reads through MiXCR, storing one row per CDR3 protein. The sample has under 200,000 distinct CDR3 sequences, about 36% seen once. The material was blood, obtained after autologous hematopoietic stem cell transplantation. The chain links TRBV20-1 to TRBJ2-6; the D is unclear. This TCR derives from a girl under 18 with multiple sclerosis. In DNA form, the CDR3 reads TGCAGTGCTAGAGACTACTTCTCTGGGGCCAACGTCCTGACTTTC. Protein: CSARDYFSGANVLTF.